A selection of T cell receptor beta chains follows, all from one sample in a study of T cell responses to AZD1222 COVID-19 vaccine. Data came from immunoSEQ multiplex PCR; TCRdb stores just in-frame clones and leaves some out. The data hold under 150,000 clones, with approximately 85% observed a single time. Sequencing was performed on peripheral blood, taken 28 days after the second dose of the MenACWY control vaccine. These receptors all stem from an adult who received the MenACWY meningococcal vaccine as a control. The CDR3 runs from the conserved cysteine through the conserved F or W. A D gene is named only where the DNA matches it firmly. Only some rows state a clone size, as once, few, many or a class for expanded clones.

J gene: TRBJ1-5
D gene: TRBD1
clone size: .
V gene: TRBV7-8
CDR3 DNA: TGTGCCAGCAGCTTGCAGGGGGCCGGCAGCAATCAGCCCCAGCATTTT
CDR3 protein: CASSLQGAGSNQPQHF

J gene: TRBJ2-3
D gene: .
clone size: .
V gene: TRBV19
CDR3 DNA: TGTGCCAGTAGTACCAAGGAAATTTTTCGGCCAGATACGCAGTATTTT
CDR3 protein: CASSTKEIFRPDTQYF

J gene: TRBJ2-7
D gene: .
clone size: once
V gene: TRBV7-2
CDR3 DNA: TGTGCCAGTTCCCGTGTACAGACCTACGAGCAGTACTTC
CDR3 protein: CASSRVQTYEQYF

J gene: TRBJ2-3
D gene: .
clone size: .
V gene: TRBV20-1
CDR3 DNA: TGCAGTGCCATACTAGAGATCTCGCAGTATTTT
CDR3 protein: CSAILEISQYF

J gene: TRBJ2-3
D gene: TRBD2
clone size: once
V gene: TRBV28
CDR3 DNA: TGTGCCAGCAGTTTAGCGGCTAGCGGGGGCGGGACAGATACGCAGTATTTT
CDR3 protein: CASSLAASGGGTDTQYF

J gene: TRBJ2-7
D gene: TRBD2
clone size: .
V gene: TRBV5-6
CDR3 DNA: TGTGCCAGCAGCTTGGGACTAGCGGGGAGCTACGAGCAGTACTTC
CDR3 protein: CASSLGLAGSYEQYF

J gene: TRBJ2-2
D gene: TRBD1
clone size: .
V gene: TRBV29-1
CDR3 DNA: TGCAGCGGCCTATCAGGGGGCGGTCGGGGGGAGCTGTTTTTT
CDR3 protein: CSGLSGGGRGELFF

J gene: TRBJ2-1
D gene: TRBD2
clone size: .
V gene: TRBV12-3/TRBV12-4
CDR3 DNA: TGTGCCAGCAGCCCAAAGCGGGAGTTTGGGTTCTTC
CDR3 protein: CASSPKREFGFF

J gene: TRBJ1-5
D gene: TRBD1
clone size: .
V gene: TRBV7-9
CDR3 DNA: TGTGCCAGCAGCTCTACACAGGGGAATAGCAATCAGCCCCAGCATTTT
CDR3 protein: CASSSTQGNSNQPQHF

J gene: TRBJ2-7
D gene: .
clone size: once
V gene: TRBV14
CDR3 DNA: TGTGCCAGCAGCCAATTACAGTACTACGAGCAGTACTTC
CDR3 protein: CASSQLQYYEQYF

J gene: TRBJ2-5
D gene: .
clone size: few
V gene: TRBV13
CDR3 DNA: TGTGCCAGCAGTTCCCCGGACAGCCAAGAGACCCAGTACTTC
CDR3 protein: CASSSPDSQETQYF

J gene: TRBJ1-5
D gene: .
clone size: .
V gene: TRBV13
CDR3 DNA: TGTGCCAGCAGCTCAGGGGTTGGCAATCAGCCCCAGCATTTT
CDR3 protein: CASSSGVGNQPQHF

J gene: TRBJ2-2
D gene: TRBD2
clone size: .
V gene: TRBV24-1
CDR3 DNA: TGTGCCACCAGTGATCCCCACGGGACTAGCGGGGGTATAGGCACCGGGGAGCTGTTTTTT
CDR3 protein: CATSDPHGTSGGIGTGELFF

J gene: TRBJ1-6
D gene: .
clone size: .
V gene: TRBV21-1
CDR3 DNA: TGTGCCAGCAGCTATGACTCCTCGGGGATGATCCTCCACTTT
CDR3 protein: CASSYDSSGMILHF

J gene: TRBJ1-2
D gene: .
clone size: .
V gene: TRBV5-6
CDR3 DNA: TGTGCCAGCAGCTTGGGGCGGACAGCCTATGGCTACACCTTC
CDR3 protein: CASSLGRTAYGYTF

J gene: TRBJ1-5
D gene: .
clone size: few
V gene: TRBV5-6
CDR3 DNA: TGTGCCAGCAGCTTTAGGGGCGTGGATCAGCCCCAGCATTTT
CDR3 protein: CASSFRGVDQPQHF

J gene: TRBJ2-4
D gene: TRBD1
clone size: .
V gene: TRBV2
CDR3 DNA: TGTGCCAGCGGTGAGGACAGGCAGGGAAACATTCAGTACTTC
CDR3 protein: CASGEDRQGNIQYF

J gene: TRBJ1-1
D gene: .
clone size: .
V gene: TRBV30
CDR3 DNA: TGTGCCTGCCTGCAGAGGGAGAACACTGAAGCTTTCTTT
CDR3 protein: CACLQRENTEAFF

J gene: TRBJ2-3
D gene: TRBD1
clone size: .
V gene: TRBV2
CDR3 DNA: TGTGCCAGCAGTGCCGGACAGGTCCAAAGCACAGATACGCAGTATTTT
CDR3 protein: CASSAGQVQSTDTQYF

J gene: TRBJ1-1
D gene: .
clone size: few
V gene: TRBV14
CDR3 DNA: TGTGCCAGCAGCGTCAGCAAGAACACTGAAGCTTTCTTT
CDR3 protein: CASSVSKNTEAFF

J gene: TRBJ1-2
D gene: .
clone size: .
V gene: TRBV19
CDR3 DNA: TGTGCCAGTAGTATATACAGAGATGGCTACACCTTC
CDR3 protein: CASSIYRDGYTF